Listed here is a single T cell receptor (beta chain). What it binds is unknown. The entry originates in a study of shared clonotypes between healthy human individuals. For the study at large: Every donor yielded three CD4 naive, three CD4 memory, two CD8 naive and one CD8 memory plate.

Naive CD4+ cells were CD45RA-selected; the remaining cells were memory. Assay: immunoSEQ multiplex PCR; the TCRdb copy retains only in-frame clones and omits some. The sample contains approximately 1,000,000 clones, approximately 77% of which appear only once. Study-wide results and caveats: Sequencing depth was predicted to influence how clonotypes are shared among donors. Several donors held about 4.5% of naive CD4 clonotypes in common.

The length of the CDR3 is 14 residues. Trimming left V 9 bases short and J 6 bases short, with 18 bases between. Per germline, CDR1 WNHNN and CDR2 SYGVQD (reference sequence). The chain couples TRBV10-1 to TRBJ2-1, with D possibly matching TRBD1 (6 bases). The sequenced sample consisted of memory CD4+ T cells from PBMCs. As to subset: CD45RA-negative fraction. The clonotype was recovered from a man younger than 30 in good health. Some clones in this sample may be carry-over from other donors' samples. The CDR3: CARKLDRPVNEQFF. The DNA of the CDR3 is TGCGCCAGGAAACTAGACAGGCCGGTCAATGAGCAGTTCTTC.